This T cell receptor beta chain is from a study of early T cells in non-severe SARS-CoV-2 infection. Study-wide context: Chains from this unsorted whole-blood bulk RNA could not be paired.

This clonotype was observed many times. Individual cDNA molecules carried attached unique molecular identifiers. In TCRdb, the 5' RACE reads were re-called with MiXCR into one record per CDR3 protein. The sample carries 50,000 or so distinct CDR3 sequences, just over 8% recorded once. Deletions cut 0 bases from V and 9 bases from J, with 9 bases between. The CDR3 has 13 amino acids. Germline V gene sequence: CDR1 LGHNA, CDR2 YSLEER. J is TRBJ1-5 and V is TRBV4-3; D remains ambiguous. Sequenced input: whole blood. This receptor was taken from an adult who was a healthcare worker with PCR-confirmed SARS-CoV-2 infection or an uninfected control (not recorded which). The CDR3 coding sequence is TGCGCCAGCAGCCAAGATGACGGGCTGCCCCAGCATTTT. Its translation is CASSQDDGLPQHF.